These T cell receptor beta chains were read from a single sample in a study of cytotoxic CD8 clonotypes in ibrutinib-treated CLL. Repertoires were generated with immunoSEQ multiplex PCR, while TCRdb's copy carries only in-frame clones and drops some. The sample carries 85,000 or so clones, 79% recorded once. The sample here was PBMCs, taken after 12 months of ibrutinib treatment. The receptors derive from a human donor with chronic lymphocytic leukemia. Both conserved end residues are part of each CDR3. A D gene is named only where the DNA matches it firmly. Clone size appears in some rows only: once, few, many, or a class for an expanded clone.

TRBV9	TRBJ1-6	.	.	TGTGCCAGCAGCGTAGCCCCGGGGCCCTATAATTCACCCCTCCACTTT	CASSVAPGPYNSPLHF
TRBV7-9	TRBJ2-7	TRBD2	.	TGTGCCAGTAGAGGACTAGCGGGAGACTACGAGCAGTACTTC	CASRGLAGDYEQYF
TRBV27	TRBJ1-2	.	.	TGTGCCAGCAGTTTAGGCCGAGCGTATGGCTACACCTTC	CASSLGRAYGYTF
TRBV18	TRBJ1-4	.	.	TGTGCCACCTCGGACAGCCTTAATGAAAAACTGTTTTTT	CATSDSLNEKLFF
TRBV28	TRBJ2-1	TRBD1	many	TGTGCCAGCACCCCCCTAGGTGGGACAGGGCCGCATGAGCAGTTCTTC	CASTPLGGTGPHEQFF
TRBV7-8	TRBJ1-1	.	.	TGTGCCAGCAGCTTCCCCCCCCACGGACTGAACACTGAAGCTTTCTTT	CASSFPPHGLNTEAFF
TRBV28	TRBJ2-1	.	.	TGTGCCAGCAGAGCCCAGTGGGGTGAGCAGTTCTTC	CASRAQWGEQFF
TRBV28	TRBJ1-1	.	once	TGTGCCAGCATCTCCCGGGACACCTACACTGAAGCTTTCTTT	CASISRDTYTEAFF
TRBV7-6	TRBJ2-1	TRBD2	.	TGTGCCAGCAGCTCGATGGGACTAGCGATCGGCGAGCAGTTCTTC	CASSSMGLAIGEQFF
TRBV30	TRBJ2-5	.	.	TGTGCCTGGAGTGTATCCCACAGGCGGGAGACCCAGTACTTC	CAWSVSHRRETQYF
TRBV5-1	TRBJ1-2	TRBD1	.	TGCGCCAGCAGTGAGGACAGGGGGACAGGAGGCTACACCTTC	CASSEDRGTGGYTF
TRBV29-1	TRBJ2-7	TRBD1	.	TGCAGCGCCGGACAGGAATATTTGGGCGAGCAGTACTTC	CSAGQEYLGEQYF
TRBV5-6	TRBJ2-3	.	few	TGTGCCAGCAGCTTGGGACTCGACCGGTATACGCAGTATTTT	CASSLGLDRYTQYF
TRBV7-9	TRBJ1-6	.	.	TGTGCCAGCAGCTTAGTTGGGAATTCACCCCTCCACTTT	CASSLVGNSPLHF
TRBV9	TRBJ1-3	.	.	TGTGCCAGCAGCGTACTCTCTGGAAACACCATATATTTT	CASSVLSGNTIYF
TRBV21-1	TRBJ2-1	.	.	TGTGCCAGCAGCACCCCGGGACTAGCGGCCTCCTACAATGAGCAGTTCTTC	CASSTPGLAASYNEQFF
TRBV28	TRBJ2-2	TRBD1	.	TGTGCCAGCAGTTCCGGGACAGTAAACACCGGGGAGCTGTTTTTT	CASSSGTVNTGELFF
TRBV5-1	TRBJ2-7	TRBD1	.	TGCGCCAGCAGCCGGGACAGGGTCTACGAGCAGTACTTC	CASSRDRVYEQYF
TRBV7-9	TRBJ1-5	.	.	TGTGCCAGCAGCTTGGTGGGCCAGCCCCAGCATTTT	CASSLVGQPQHF
TRBV7-6	TRBJ2-1	.	.	TGTGCCAGCAGCTTAGGTGGTCAGACCGGACACAATGAGCAGTTCTTC	CASSLGGQTGHNEQFF
TRBV19	TRBJ2-1	.	.	TGTGCCCACGGGTCCCCCCTGGGGTATGAGCAGTTCTTC	CAHGSPLGYEQFF
TRBV11-2	TRBJ2-7	TRBD1	many	TGTGCCAGTGAGACAGGGGGGGGTTACGAGCAGTACTTC	CASETGGGYEQYF
TRBV5-1	TRBJ1-4	TRBD1	.	TGCGCCAGCAGCCCTGGACAGGGCCCTAATGAAAAACTGTTTTTT	CASSPGQGPNEKLFF
TRBV10-3	TRBJ2-5	TRBD2	.	TGTGCCATCAGTGGGGGACTAGCGGGAGGTTCAGAGACCCAGTACTTC	CAISGGLAGGSETQYF
TRBV4-1	TRBJ2-7	.	.	TGCGCCAGCGCCCCGGGGGACAGCTCCTACGAGCAGTACTTC	CASAPGDSSYEQYF
TRBV5-1	TRBJ1-2	.	few	TGCGCCAGCAGCTTAGGCACCCTAGACTATGGCTACACCTTC	CASSLGTLDYGYTF
TRBV15	TRBJ2-3	.	.	TGTGCCACCAGCAGCAAAGACAGCTACCGGGGAGATACGCAGTATTTT	CATSSKDSYRGDTQYF
TRBV7-7	TRBJ2-1	TRBD1	once	TGTGCTAGCAGCTTGGACAGGGGCAATGAGCAGTTCTTC	CASSLDRGNEQFF
TRBV14	TRBJ2-7	TRBD1	.	TGTGCCAGCAGCCAAGGACAGGGAAGGCGCTACGAGCAGTACTTC	CASSQGQGRRYEQYF
TRBV18	TRBJ2-7	TRBD2	.	TGTGCCACCTCTAATGGGGGGGGACGCGAGCAGTACTTC	CATSNGGGREQYF
TRBV14	TRBJ2-7	.	once	TGTGCCAGCAGCCCAGCGTGGGGGAGCCACTACGAGCAGTACTTC	CASSPAWGSHYEQYF
TRBV7-8	TRBJ1-6	.	.	TGTGCCAGCAGCACCCCGGACCCGGGTTCACCCCTCCACTTT	CASSTPDPGSPLHF
TRBV19	TRBJ2-7	.	.	TGTGCCAGTAGTACAGGCAGTAGCTACGAGCAGTACTTC	CASSTGSSYEQYF
TRBV30	TRBJ2-1	TRBD2	.	TGTGCCTGGAGTCGGGGGGGGCACTACAATGAGCAGTTCTTC	CAWSRGGHYNEQFF
TRBV4-1	TRBJ1-5	.	.	TGCGCCAGCAGCCAGGGGACGCAAAACAATCAGCCCCAGCATTTT	CASSQGTQNNQPQHF
TRBV5-6	TRBJ1-2	.	.	TGTGCCAGCAGCTCCTGGGGGGCGGGCTGTGGCTACACCTTC	CASSSWGAGCGYTF
TRBV2	TRBJ1-4	.	.	TGTGCCAGCATGGCGGCAACTAATGAAAAACTGTTTTTT	CASMAATNEKLFF
TRBV11-2	TRBJ1-4	TRBD1	.	TGTGCCAGCAGCCCCGGAGGGGGCAGGGCGGCATTCAGGGAAAAACTGTTTTTT	CASSPGGGRAAFREKLFF
TRBV6-8	TRBJ2-5	TRBD2	.	TGTGCCAGCACTAAGGGGGGACTAGCGGGAGGGATGGAAGAGACCCAGTACTTC	CASTKGGLAGGMEETQYF
TRBV19	TRBJ2-5	.	.	TGTGCCAGCCAGGGGTACCAAGAGACCCAGTACTTC	CASQGYQETQYF
TRBV7-6	TRBJ2-1	TRBD1	.	TGTGCCAGCAGCTTAGGGACAGGGCAAGGGGATGAGCAGTTCTTC	CASSLGTGQGDEQFF
TRBV5-4	TRBJ2-7	.	.	TGTGCCAGCAGCTTGGCGCTTGGGGTCGGTGGCTACGAGCAGTACTTC	CASSLALGVGGYEQYF
TRBV28	TRBJ2-5	.	.	TGTGCCAGCGGAGGGTACCAAGAGACCCAGTACTTC	CASGGYQETQYF
TRBV19	TRBJ2-3	TRBD2	.	TGTGCCAGTAGTATTGAGCGGGGGCTCACAGATACGCAGTATTTT	CASSIERGLTDTQYF
TRBV7-2	TRBJ2-7	.	.	TGTGCCAGCAGCTTAGATGGGGGGCCAGCCTACGAGCAGTACTTC	CASSLDGGPAYEQYF
TRBV7-9	TRBJ2-3	.	.	TGTGCCAGCAGCCCCGGGGACACGGAGGGAGATACGCAGTATTTT	CASSPGDTEGDTQYF
TRBV4-2	TRBJ1-1	.	.	TGTGCCAGCAGCCCCCCTGGCCTCTTGGGGAACACTGAAGCTTTCTTT	CASSPPGLLGNTEAFF
TRBV18	TRBJ2-7	.	.	TGTGCCAGCTCCCTAGGCTCCTACGAGCAGTACTTC	CASSLGSYEQYF